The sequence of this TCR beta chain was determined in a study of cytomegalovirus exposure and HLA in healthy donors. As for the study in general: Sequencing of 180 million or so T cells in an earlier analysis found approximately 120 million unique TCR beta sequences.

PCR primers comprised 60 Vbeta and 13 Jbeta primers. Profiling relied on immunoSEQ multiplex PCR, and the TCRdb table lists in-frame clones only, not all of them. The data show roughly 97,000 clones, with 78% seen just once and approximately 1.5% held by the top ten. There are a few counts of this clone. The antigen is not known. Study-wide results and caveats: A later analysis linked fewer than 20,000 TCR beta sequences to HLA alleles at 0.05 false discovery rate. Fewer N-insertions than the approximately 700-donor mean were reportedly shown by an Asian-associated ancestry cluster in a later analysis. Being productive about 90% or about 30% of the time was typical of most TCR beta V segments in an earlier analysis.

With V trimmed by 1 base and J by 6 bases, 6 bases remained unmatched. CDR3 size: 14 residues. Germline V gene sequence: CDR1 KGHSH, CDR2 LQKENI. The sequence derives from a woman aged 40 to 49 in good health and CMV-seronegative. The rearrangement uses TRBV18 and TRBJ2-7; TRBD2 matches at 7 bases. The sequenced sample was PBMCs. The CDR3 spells CASSPLRGGGEQYF. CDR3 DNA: TGTGCCAGCTCACCACTTCGAGGCGGGGGCGAGCAGTACTTC.